What follows are 5 T cell receptor beta chains derived from one specimen sequenced in a study of cytomegalovirus exposure and HLA in healthy donors. Some clones are missing from TCRdb's copy, which holds only in-frame ones; the method was immunoSEQ multiplex PCR. The table includes roughly 71,000 clones, about 95% detected once. The sample comprised PBMCs. The source is a woman aged 18-29 years in good health and CMV-seronegative.

J is TRBJ1-2 and V is TRBV7-8, with D possibly being TRBD1 (5 bases). In germline, CDR1 is SGHVS, CDR2 FQNEAQ. V was cut by 2 bases and J by 4 bases, with 14 bases left in between. The CDR3 is 15 amino acids. CDR3 in amino acids: CASSLQGVPLYGYTF. Written as DNA, the CDR3 is TGTGCCAGCAGCTTACAGGGTGTCCCCCTCTATGGCTACACCTTC.

This sequence joins TRBV11-2 and TRBJ2-5; D gene ambiguous. Trimming took 2 bases from V and 2 from J, leaving 24 bases between them. The CDR3 spans 19 residues. The V gene's germline CDR1 is SGHAT and CDR2 FQNNGV. CDR3: CASSLLRMTGKPLQETQYF. For the CDR3, the DNA is TGTGCCAGCAGCTTATTAAGGATGACTGGAAAGCCCCTTCAAGAGACCCAGTACTTC.

The chain carries TRBV5-8 and TRBJ2-2, with a tentative D call TRBD2 (5 bases). V was shortened by 4 bases and J by 0 bases, with 16 bases between the two germline ends. Germline loops: CDR1 SGHTS, CDR2 YDEGEE. CDR3 size: 17 residues. The CDR3 bases are TGTGCCAGCAGCGGGAGTCTAGAACTCCCGAACACCGGGGAGCTGTTTTTT. Its protein product is CASSGSLELPNTGELFF.

This sequence joins TRBV19 and TRBJ2-2; 11 nucleotides match TRBD1. The CDR3 length is 15 residues. The ends lost 5 bases at V and 4 bases at J; junction bases unmatched: 3. Looked up from germline, CDR1 is LNHDA and CDR2 is SQIVND (reference sequence). The CDR3 DNA is TGTGCCAGTAGTGGGACAGGGGGGGGCACCGGGGAGCTGTTTTTT. Protein product: CASSGTGGGTGELFF. Based on the CDR3 plus reference TRBV19 and TRBJ2-2, the full variable domain is DGGITQSPKYLFRKEGQNVTLSCEQNLNHDAMYWYRQDPGQGLRLIYYSQIVNDFQKGDIAEGYSVSREKKESFPLTVTSAQKNPTAFYLCASSGTGGGTGELFFGEGSRLTVL.

The chain recombines TRBV7-9 with TRBJ1-1, with 8 positions matching TRBD1. Germline assignment: CDR1 SEHNR and CDR2 FQNEAQ (reference sequence). V lost 1 base to trimming and J lost 4 bases; unmatched junction nucleotides: 2. The CDR3 totals 14 residues. The CDR3 is CASSLDRGVTEAFF. The CDR3 coding sequence is TGTGCCAGCAGCTTAGACAGGGGGGTCACTGAAGCTTTCTTT.